This T cell receptor (beta chain) came from a study of graft-versus-host responses after intestinal transplantation. In the study overall: Recipients obtained multivisceral, liver-intestinal, or isolated intestinal transplants. Tacrolimus and steroids were given for two to four years to all recipients after anti-thymocyte globulin induction.

Germline values: CDR1 MNHNS, CDR2 SASEGT. V gave up 5 bases and J gave up 2 bases, with 7 bases separating them. This CDR3 region has 12 residues. The method was immunoSEQ multiplex PCR; TCRdb's version includes in-frame clones alone and lacks a portion of them. The table has fewer than 30,000 clones, approximately 96% seen once. The TCR originated in a human patient who received an intestinal transplant, so some T cells may come from the graft donor. The V and J genes are TRBV6-1 and TRBJ2-7; no clear D gene. The sequenced sample was PBMCs, obtained just over 29 days after intestinal transplant. This CDR3 is CASSHVPYEQYF. The CDR3 nucleotides read TGTGCCAGCAGTCACGTTCCCTACGAGCAGTACTTC.